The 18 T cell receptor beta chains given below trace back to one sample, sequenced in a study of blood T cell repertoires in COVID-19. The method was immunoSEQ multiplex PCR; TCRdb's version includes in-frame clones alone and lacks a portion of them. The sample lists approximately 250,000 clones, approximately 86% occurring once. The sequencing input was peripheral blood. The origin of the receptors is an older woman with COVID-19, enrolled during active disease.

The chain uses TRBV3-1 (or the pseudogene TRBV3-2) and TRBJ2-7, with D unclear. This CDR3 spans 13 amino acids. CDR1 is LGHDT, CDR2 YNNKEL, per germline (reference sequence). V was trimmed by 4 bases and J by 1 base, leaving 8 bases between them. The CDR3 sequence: CASSPSRSYEQYF. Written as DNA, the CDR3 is TGTGCCAGCAGCCCCTCCAGATCCTACGAGCAGTACTTC.

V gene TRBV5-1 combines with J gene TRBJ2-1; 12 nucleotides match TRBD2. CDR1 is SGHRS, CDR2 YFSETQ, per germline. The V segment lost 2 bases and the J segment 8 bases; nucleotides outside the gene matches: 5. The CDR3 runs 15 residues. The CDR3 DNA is TGCGCCAGCAGCTTTCTAGCGGGGGGGCAGGATGAGCAGTTCTTC. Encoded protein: CASSFLAGGQDEQFF.

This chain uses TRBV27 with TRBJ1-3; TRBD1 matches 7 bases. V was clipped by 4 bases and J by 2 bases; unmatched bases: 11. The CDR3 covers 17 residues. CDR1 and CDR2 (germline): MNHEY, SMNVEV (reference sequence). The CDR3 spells CASSSTKGTATGNTIYF. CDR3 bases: TGTGCCAGCAGTTCGACGAAGGGGACAGCCACTGGAAACACCATATATTTT.

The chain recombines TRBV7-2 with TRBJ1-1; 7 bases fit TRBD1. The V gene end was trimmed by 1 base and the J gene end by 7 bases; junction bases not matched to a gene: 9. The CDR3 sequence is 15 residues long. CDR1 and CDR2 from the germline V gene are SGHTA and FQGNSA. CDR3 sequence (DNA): TGTGCCAGCAGCTTAGTACCGCCAGGGGGATTTGAAGCTTTCTTT. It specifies CASSLVPPGGFEAFF.

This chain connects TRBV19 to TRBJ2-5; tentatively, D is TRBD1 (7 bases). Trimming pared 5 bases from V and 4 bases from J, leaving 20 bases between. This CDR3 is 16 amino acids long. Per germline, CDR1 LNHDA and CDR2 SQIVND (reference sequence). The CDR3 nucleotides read TGTGCCAGTAGTTCGCCGGGCCCCAGGGGGGCAGAGACCCAGTACTTC. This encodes CASSSPGPRGAETQYF.

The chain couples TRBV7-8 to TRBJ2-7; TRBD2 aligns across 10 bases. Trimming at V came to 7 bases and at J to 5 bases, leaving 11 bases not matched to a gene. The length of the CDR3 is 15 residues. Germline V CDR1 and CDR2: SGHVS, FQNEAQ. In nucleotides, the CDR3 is TGTGCCAGCACCCCGTACCGTAGCGGGGGGAACGAGCAGTACTTC. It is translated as CASTPYRSGGNEQYF.

CDR3 in amino acids: CSVGPSTGIKANYGYTF. CDR3 DNA: TGCAGCGTCGGACCGTCGACAGGAATAAAAGCTAACTATGGCTACACCTTC. This chain uses TRBV29-1 with TRBJ1-2; TRBD1 might be the D (6 bases). The CDR3 is made up of 17 amino acids. Germline CDR1 reads SQVTM; CDR2 reads ANQGSEA. Trimming removed 6 bases at V and 0 bases at J, with 23 bases between.

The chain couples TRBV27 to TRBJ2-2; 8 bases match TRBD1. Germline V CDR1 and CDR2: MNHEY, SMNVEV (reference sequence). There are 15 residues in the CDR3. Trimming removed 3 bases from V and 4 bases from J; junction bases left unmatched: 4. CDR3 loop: CASSFNRGSTGELFF. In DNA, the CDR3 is TGTGCCAGCAGTTTTAACAGGGGGAGCACCGGGGAGCTGTTTTTT.

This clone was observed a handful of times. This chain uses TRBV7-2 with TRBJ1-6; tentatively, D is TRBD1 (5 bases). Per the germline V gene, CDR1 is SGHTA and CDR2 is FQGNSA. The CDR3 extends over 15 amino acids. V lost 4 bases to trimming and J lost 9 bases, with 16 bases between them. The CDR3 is CASSYQQGVSSPLHF. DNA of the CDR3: TGTGCCAGCAGCTACCAGCAGGGCGTTTCTTCACCCCTCCACTTT. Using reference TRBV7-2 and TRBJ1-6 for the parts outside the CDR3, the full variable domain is GAGVSQSPSNKVTEKGKDVELRCDPISGHTALYWYRQSLGQGLEFLIYFQGNSAPDKSGLPSDRFSAERTGGSVSTLTIQRTQQEDSAVYLCASSYQQGVSSPLHFGNGTRLTVT.

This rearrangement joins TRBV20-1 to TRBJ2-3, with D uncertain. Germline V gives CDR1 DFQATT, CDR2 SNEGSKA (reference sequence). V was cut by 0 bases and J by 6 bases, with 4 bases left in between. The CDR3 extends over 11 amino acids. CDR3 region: CSARDQDTQYF. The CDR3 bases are TGCAGTGCTAGAGATCAGGATACGCAGTATTTT.

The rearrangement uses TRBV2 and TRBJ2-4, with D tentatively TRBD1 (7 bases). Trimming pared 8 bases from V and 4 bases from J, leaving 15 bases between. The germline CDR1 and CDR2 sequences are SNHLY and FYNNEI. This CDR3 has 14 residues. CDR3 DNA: TGTGCCAGCCGGACTCAGGGGGGTAAAAACATTCAGTACTTC. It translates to CASRTQGGKNIQYF.

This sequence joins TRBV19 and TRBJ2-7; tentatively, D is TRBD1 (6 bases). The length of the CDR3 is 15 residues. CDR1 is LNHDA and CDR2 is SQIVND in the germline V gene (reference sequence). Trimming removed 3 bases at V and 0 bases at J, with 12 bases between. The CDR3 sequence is CASSISGQSSYEQYF. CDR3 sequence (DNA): TGTGCCAGTAGTATCAGTGGACAGAGCTCCTACGAGCAGTACTTC.

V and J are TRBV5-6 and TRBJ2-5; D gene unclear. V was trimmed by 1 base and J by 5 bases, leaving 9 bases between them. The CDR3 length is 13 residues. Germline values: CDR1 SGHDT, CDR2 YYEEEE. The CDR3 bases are TGTGCCAGCAGCTTGTTTCAGAGGGAGACCCAGTACTTC. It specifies CASSLFQRETQYF.

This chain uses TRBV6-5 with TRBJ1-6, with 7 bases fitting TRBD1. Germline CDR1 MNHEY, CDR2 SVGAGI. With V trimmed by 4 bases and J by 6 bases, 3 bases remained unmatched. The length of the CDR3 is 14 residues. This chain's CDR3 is CASSFPGGNSPLHF. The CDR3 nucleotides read TGTGCCAGCAGTTTCCCAGGGGGTAATTCACCCCTCCACTTT.

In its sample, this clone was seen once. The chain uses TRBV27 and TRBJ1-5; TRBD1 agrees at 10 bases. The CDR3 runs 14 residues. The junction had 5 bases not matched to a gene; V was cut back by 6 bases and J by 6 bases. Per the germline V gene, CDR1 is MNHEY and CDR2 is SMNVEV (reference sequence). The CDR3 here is CASRGGTGAQPQHF. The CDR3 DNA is TGTGCCAGCAGGGGGGGGACAGGGGCTCAGCCCCAGCATTTT.

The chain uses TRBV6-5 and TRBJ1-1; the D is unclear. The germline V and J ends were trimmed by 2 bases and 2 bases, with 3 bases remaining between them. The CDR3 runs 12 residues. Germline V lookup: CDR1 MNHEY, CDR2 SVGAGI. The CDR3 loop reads CASSYRNTEAFF. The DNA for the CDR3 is TGTGCCAGCAGTTACCGTAACACTGAAGCTTTCTTT.

DNA of the CDR3: TGTGCCAGCAGCTCACAGGGAACTCCTAATGAAAAACTGTTTTTT. Its protein is CASSSQGTPNEKLFF. The chain joins TRBV7-2 to TRBJ1-4; possible D gene TRBD1, 6 bases. Trimming left V 4 bases short and J 3 bases short, with 12 bases between. CDR1 is SGHTA and CDR2 is FQGNSA in the germline V gene. The CDR3 runs to 15 residues.

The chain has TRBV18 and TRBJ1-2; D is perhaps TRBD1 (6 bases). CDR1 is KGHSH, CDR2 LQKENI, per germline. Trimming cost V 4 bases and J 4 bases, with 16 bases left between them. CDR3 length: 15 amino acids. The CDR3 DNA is TGTGCCAGCTCACTCCGAGGGGGGGATTCCTATGGCTACACCTTC. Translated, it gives CASSLRGGDSYGYTF.